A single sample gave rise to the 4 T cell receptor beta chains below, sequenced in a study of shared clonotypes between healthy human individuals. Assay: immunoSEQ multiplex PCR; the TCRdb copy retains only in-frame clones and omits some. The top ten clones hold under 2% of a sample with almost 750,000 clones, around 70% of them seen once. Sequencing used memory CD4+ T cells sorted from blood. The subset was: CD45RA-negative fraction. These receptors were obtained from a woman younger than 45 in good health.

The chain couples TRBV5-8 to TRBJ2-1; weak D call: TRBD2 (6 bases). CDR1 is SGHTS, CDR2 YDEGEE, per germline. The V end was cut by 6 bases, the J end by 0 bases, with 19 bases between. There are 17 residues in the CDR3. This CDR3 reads CASTFFGSGDSYNEQFF. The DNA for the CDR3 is TGTGCCAGCACCTTTTTTGGTAGCGGAGACTCCTACAATGAGCAGTTCTTC.

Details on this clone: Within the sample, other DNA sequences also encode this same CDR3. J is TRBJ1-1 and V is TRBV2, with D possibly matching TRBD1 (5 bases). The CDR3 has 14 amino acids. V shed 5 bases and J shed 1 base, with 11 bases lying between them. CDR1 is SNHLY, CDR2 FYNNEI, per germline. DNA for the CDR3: TGTGCCAGCAGTCAGGACGGGGGGAACACTGAAGCTTTCTTT. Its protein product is CASSQDGGNTEAFF.

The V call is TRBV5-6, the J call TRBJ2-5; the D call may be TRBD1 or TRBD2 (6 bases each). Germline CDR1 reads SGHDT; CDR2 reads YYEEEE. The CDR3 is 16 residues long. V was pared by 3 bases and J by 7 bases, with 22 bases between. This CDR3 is CASSSWGAGPGGTQYF. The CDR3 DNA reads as TGTGCCAGCAGCTCATGGGGGGCGGGCCCTGGAGGGACCCAGTACTTC.

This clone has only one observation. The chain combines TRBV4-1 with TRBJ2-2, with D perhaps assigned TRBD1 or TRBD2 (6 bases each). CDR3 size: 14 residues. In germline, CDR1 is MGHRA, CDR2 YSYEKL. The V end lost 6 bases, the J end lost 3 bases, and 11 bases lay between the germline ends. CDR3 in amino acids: CASSEGGDTGELFF. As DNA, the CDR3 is TGCGCCAGCAGTGAGGGGGGCGACACCGGGGAGCTGTTTTTT.